This TCR beta chain was documented in a study of a mutant IDH1 vaccine in newly diagnosed glioma. Method: immunoSEQ multiplex PCR; TCRdb's copy keeps in-frame clones and lacks some. The sample lists 50,000 or so clones, roughly 80% seen once, with roughly 19% in the top ten. Time point specified: baseline, week 1 (first vaccination visit). Treatment in this sample: pre-vaccination baseline after standard-of-care therapy. The sample here was PBMCs, taken from a glioma patient treated with radiotherapy, temozolomide or both. This sequence originates from a man younger than 30 with glioma.

The CDR3 DNA is TGTGCCAGCAGTGACCCCCGGGGAGATACGCAGTATTTT. Residues: CASSDPRGDTQYF. The chain uses TRBV2 and TRBJ2-3, with D perhaps TRBD2 (5 bases). Trimming stripped 3 bases from V and 5 bases from J, with 9 bases between. Germline-derived CDR1 and CDR2 are SNHLY and FYNNEI. The CDR3 has 13 residues.